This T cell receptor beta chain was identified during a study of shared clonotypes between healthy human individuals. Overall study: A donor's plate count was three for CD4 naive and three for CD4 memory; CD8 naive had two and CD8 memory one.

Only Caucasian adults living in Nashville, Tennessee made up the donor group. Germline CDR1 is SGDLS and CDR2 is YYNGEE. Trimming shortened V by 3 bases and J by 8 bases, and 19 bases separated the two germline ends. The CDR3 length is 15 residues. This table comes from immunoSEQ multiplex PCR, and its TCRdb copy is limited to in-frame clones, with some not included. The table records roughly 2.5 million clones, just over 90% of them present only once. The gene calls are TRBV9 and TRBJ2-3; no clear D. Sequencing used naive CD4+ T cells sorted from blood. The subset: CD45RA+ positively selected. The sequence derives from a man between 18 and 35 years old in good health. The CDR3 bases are TGTGCCAGCAGCGCGGGCCAGTCGGTGACGAGTACGCAGTATTTT. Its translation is CASSAGQSVTSTQYF.